Following are 7 T cell receptor beta chains from one sample sequenced in a study of resident and recirculating memory T cells in vitiligo (dated by TCRdb to 2017 to 2018). Libraries came from the immunoSEQ multiplex PCR assay. Drawn from immuneACCESS, this table holds only the in-frame rearrangements with V and J called that TCRdb kept. Clones are partly lost; checked studies trace under half to an unresolved V gene and leave the rest unexplained. The sample data list 75,000 to 95,000 clones, and about 90% of these were observed just once. The leading ten clones occupy roughly 5.1% of the sample. The sequenced sample consisted of blood. Receptors were obtained from a male donor with vitiligo.

The CDR3 DNA reads as TGCGCCAGCAGCTTGGAGGGCAGGGGATCCTACGAGCAGTACTTC. Translated: CASSLEGRGSYEQYF. The V and J genes are TRBV5-1 and TRBJ2-7; possible D gene TRBD1, 6 bases. CDR1 and CDR2 from the germline V gene are SGHRS and YFSETQ. V was pared by 0 bases and J by 1 base, with 11 bases between. CDR3 length equals 15 residues.

V is TRBV2 and J is TRBJ2-7; TRBD2 agrees at 7 bases. Germline V gene data show CDR1 as SNHLY and CDR2 as FYNNEI. The CDR3 extends over 15 amino acids. V lost 5 bases, J lost 0 bases, and 7 bases stayed unmatched. CDR3 sequence: CASSPQRDYSYEQYF. DNA of the CDR3: TGTGCCAGCAGTCCACAAAGGGACTACTCCTACGAGCAGTACTTC.

This clone was detected only a few times. The chain joins TRBV2 to TRBJ2-2, with D possibly matching TRBD2 (7 bases). CDR1 is SNHLY, CDR2 FYNNEI, per germline. V gave up 11 bases and J gave up 3 bases, with 16 bases separating them. This CDR3 has 14 amino acids. The CDR3 DNA follows: TGTGCCGCCCAGGGGAGGGCGGACACCGGGGAGCTGTTTTTT. It encodes CAAQGRADTGELFF.

This clone was observed many times. V gene TRBV6-4 combines with J gene TRBJ2-1, with 10 bases fitting TRBD2. CDR1 is MRHNA and CDR2 is SNTAGT in the germline V gene. The CDR3 spans 16 residues. V was pared by 3 bases and J by 4 bases, with 6 bases of the junction left unmatched. The CDR3 reads CASSDFTSGDYNEQFF. The CDR3 DNA reads TGTGCCAGCAGTGATTTCACTAGCGGGGATTACAATGAGCAGTTCTTC.

CDR3 DNA sequence: TGTGCCAGCAGTTACAGAGGACAGGGGGTTGTCTATGGCTACACCTTC. Translated, it gives CASSYRGQGVVYGYTF. The J gene is TRBJ1-2, the V gene TRBV6-5; 10 bases agree with TRBD1. Per germline, CDR1 MNHEY and CDR2 SVGAGI. The CDR3 is 16 residues long. Trimming took 2 bases from V and 4 from J; bases not matched to a gene: 7.

The genes are TRBV5-1 and TRBJ2-4, with D possibly TRBD2 on 5 matching bases. V lost 1 base and J lost 14, with 16 bases in between. The CDR3 contains 13 residues. The germline V gene encodes CDR1 SGHRS and CDR2 YFSETQ. The CDR3 spells CASSLTPGPGKYF. The CDR3 coding sequence is TGCGCCAGCAGCTTGACCCCCGGCCCGGGAAAGTACTTC.

This CDR3 is CASSGHKGSNQPQHF. The CDR3 DNA reads TGTGCCAGCAGCGGACACAAGGGGAGCAATCAGCCCCAGCATTTT. V is TRBV9 and J is TRBJ1-5, with a tentative D call TRBD1 (5 bases). The germline V and J ends were trimmed by 3 bases and 1 base, with 11 bases remaining between them. Germline CDR1 SGDLS, CDR2 YYNGEE. The CDR3 loop spans 15 amino acids.